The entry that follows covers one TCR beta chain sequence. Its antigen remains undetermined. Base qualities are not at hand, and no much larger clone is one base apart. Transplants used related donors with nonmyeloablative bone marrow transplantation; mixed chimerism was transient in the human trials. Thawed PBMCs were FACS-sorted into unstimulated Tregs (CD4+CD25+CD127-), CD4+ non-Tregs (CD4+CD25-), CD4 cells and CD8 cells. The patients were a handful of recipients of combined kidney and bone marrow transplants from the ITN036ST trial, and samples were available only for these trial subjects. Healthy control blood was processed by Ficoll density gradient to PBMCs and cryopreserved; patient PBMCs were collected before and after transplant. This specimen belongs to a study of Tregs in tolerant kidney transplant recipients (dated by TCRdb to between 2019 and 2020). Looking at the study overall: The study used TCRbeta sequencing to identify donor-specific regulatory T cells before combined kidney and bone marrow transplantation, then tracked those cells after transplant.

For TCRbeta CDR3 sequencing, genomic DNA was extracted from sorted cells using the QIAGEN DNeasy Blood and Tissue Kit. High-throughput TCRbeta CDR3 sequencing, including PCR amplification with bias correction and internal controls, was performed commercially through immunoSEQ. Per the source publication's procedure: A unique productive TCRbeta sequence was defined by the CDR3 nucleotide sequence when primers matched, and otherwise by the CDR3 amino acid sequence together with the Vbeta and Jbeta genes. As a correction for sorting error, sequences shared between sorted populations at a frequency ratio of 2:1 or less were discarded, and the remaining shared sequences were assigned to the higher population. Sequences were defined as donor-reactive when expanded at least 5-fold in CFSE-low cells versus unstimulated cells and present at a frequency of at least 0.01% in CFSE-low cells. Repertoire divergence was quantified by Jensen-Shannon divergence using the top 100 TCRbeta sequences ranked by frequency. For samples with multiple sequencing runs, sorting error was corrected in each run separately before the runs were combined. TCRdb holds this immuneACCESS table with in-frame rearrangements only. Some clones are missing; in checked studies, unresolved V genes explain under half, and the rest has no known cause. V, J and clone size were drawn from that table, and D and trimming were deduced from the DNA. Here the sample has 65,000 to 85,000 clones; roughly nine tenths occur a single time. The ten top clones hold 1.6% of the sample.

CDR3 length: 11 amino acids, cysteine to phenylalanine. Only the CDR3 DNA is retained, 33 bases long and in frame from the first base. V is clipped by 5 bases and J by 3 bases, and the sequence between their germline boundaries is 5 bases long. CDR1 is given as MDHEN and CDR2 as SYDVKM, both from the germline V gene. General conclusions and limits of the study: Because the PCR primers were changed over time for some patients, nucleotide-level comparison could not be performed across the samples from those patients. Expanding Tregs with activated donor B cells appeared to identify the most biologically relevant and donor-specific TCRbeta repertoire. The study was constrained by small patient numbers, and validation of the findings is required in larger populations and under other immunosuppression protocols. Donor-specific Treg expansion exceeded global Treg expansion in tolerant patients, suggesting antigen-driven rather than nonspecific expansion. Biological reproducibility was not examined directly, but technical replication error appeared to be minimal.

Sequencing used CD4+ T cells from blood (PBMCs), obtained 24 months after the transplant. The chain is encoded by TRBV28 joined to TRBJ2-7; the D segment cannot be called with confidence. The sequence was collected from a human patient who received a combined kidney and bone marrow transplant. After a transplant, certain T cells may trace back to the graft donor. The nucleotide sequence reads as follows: TGTGCCAGCAGTCCTTACTACGAGCAGTACTTC. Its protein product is CASSPYYEQYF.